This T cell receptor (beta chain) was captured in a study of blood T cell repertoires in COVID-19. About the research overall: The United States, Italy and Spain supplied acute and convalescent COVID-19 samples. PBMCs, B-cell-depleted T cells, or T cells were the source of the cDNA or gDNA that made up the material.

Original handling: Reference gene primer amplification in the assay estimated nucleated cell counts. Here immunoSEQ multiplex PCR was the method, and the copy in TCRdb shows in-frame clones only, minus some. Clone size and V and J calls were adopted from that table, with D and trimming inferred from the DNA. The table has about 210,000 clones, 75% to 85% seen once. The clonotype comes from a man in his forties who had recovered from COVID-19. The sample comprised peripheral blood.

This chain's CDR3 is CASSLAGTSEETQYF. As DNA, the CDR3 is TGCGCCAGCAGCTTGGCCGGGACTAGCGAAGAGACCCAGTACTTC. This chain links TRBV5-1 with TRBJ2-5; the match to TRBD2 covers 10 bases. The CDR3 length is 15 residues. Germline CDR1 reads SGHRS; CDR2 reads YFSETQ. The V segment lost 0 bases and the J segment 3 bases; nucleotides outside the gene matches: 2.